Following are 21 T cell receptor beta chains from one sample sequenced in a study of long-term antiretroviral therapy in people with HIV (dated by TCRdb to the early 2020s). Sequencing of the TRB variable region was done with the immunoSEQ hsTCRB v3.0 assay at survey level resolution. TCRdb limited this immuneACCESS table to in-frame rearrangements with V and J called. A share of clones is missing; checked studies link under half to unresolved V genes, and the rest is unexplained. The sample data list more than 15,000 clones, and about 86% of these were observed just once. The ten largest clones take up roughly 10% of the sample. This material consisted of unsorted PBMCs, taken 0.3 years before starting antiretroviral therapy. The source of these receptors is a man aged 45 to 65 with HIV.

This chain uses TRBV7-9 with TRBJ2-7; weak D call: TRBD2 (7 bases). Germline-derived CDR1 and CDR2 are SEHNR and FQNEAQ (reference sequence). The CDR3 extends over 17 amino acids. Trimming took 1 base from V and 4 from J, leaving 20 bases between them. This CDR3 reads CASSLEFRGRAKYEQYF. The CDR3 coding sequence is TGTGCCAGCAGCTTAGAGTTTAGGGGGAGGGCCAAGTACGAGCAGTACTTC.

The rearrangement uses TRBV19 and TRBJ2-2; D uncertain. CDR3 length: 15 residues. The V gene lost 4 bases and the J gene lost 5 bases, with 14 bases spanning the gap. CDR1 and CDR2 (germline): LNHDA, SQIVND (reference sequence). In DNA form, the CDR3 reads TGTGCCAGTAGTAATCGGCCAGGCGGAACCGGGGAGCTGTTTTTT. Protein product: CASSNRPGGTGELFF.

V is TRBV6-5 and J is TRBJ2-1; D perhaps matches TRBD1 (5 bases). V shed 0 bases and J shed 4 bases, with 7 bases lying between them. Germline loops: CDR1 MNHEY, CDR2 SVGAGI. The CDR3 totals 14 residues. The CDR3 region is CASSYSRQYNEQFF. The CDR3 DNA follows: TGTGCCAGCAGTTACTCCAGACAGTACAATGAGCAGTTCTTC.

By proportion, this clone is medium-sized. This CDR3 is CASSFSLRNGYTF. The CDR3 nucleotides read TGTGCCAGCAGTTTCTCGTTACGAAATGGCTACACCTTC. The genes are TRBV27 and TRBJ1-2, with D unclear. V shed 3 bases and J shed 6 bases, with 11 bases lying between them. The CDR3 runs 13 residues. Germline CDR1 and CDR2: MNHEY and SMNVEV (reference sequence).

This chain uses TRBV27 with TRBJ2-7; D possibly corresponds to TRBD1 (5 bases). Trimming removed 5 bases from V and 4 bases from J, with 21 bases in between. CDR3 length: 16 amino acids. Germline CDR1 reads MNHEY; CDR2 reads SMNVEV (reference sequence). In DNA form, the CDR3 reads TGTGCCAGCAGTCCCCTTGGGGCAGCGATCGGATACGAGCAGTACTTC. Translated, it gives CASSPLGAAIGYEQYF.

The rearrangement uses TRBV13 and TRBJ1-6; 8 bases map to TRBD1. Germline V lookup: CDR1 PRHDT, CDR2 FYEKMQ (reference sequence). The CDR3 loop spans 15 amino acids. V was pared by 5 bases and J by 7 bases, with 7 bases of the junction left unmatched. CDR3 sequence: CASSVGQGQNSPLHF. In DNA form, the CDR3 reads TGTGCCAGCAGCGTCGGACAGGGCCAAAATTCACCCCTCCACTTT.

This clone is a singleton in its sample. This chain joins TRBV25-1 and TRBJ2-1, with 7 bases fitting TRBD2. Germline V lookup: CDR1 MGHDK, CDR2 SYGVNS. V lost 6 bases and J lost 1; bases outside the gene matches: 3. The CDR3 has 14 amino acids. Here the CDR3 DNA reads TGTGCCAGCAGGCCAGCGGGGTCCTACAATGAGCAGTTCTTC. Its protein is CASRPAGSYNEQFF. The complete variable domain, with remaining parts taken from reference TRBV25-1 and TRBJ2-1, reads EADIYQTPRYLVIGTGKKITLECSQTMGHDKMYWYQQDPGMELHLIHYSYGVNSTEKGDLSSESTVSRIRTEHFPLTLESARPSHTSQYLCASRPAGSYNEQFFGPGTRLTVL.

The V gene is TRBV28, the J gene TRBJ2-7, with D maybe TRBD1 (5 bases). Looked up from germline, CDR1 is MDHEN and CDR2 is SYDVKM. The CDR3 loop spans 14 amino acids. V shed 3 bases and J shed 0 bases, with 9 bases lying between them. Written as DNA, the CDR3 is TGTGCCAGCAGTTTCCAGGGTCCCTCCTACGAGCAGTACTTC. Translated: CASSFQGPSYEQYF. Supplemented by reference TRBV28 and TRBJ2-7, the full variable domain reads DVKVTQSSRYLVKRTGEKVFLECVQDMDHENMFWYRQDPGLGLRLIYFSYDVKMKEKGDIPEGYSVSREKKERFSLILESASTNQTSMYLCASSFQGPSYEQYFGPGTRLTVT.

CDR3 in amino acids: CASSIFAHEGQGSNEKLFF. In DNA, the CDR3 is TGTGCCAGTAGTATCTTCGCCCATGAGGGACAGGGGTCTAATGAAAAACTGTTTTTT. V gene TRBV19 combines with J gene TRBJ1-4, with 10 bases fitting TRBD1. Unmatched junction bases numbered 13, after V lost 3 bases and J lost 3 bases. Germline-derived CDR1 and CDR2 are LNHDA and SQIVND (reference sequence). The CDR3 sequence is 19 residues long.

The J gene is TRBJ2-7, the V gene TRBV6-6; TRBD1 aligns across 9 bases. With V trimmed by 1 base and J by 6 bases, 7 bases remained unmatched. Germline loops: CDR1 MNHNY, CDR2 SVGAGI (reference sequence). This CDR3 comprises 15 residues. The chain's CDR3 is CASSYFSTGGGEQYF. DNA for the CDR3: TGTGCCAGCAGTTACTTTTCGACAGGGGGGGGCGAGCAGTACTTC.

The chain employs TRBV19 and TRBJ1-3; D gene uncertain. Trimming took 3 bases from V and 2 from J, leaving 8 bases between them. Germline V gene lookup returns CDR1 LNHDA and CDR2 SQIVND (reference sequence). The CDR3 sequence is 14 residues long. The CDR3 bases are TGTGCCAGTAGTATTTCCGGGACTGGAAACACCATATATTTT. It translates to CASSISGTGNTIYF.

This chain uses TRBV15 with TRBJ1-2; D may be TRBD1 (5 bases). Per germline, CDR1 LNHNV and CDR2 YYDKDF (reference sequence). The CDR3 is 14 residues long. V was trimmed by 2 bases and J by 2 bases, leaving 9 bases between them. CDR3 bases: TGTGCCACCAGCAGAAGTGACAGAAACTATGGCTACACCTTC. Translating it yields CATSRSDRNYGYTF.

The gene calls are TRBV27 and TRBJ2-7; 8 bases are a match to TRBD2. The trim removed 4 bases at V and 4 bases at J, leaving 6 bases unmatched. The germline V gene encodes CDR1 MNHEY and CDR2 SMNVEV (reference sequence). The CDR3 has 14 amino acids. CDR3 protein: CASSSLAAVYEQYF. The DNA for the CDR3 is TGTGCCAGCAGTTCACTAGCGGCGGTTTACGAGCAGTACTTC.

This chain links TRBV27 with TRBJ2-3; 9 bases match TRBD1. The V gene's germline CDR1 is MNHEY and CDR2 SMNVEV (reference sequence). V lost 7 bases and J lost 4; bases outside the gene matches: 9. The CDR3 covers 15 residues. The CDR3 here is CASTSVGTGSDTQYF. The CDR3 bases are TGTGCCAGCACCTCAGTGGGGACAGGGTCAGATACGCAGTATTTT.

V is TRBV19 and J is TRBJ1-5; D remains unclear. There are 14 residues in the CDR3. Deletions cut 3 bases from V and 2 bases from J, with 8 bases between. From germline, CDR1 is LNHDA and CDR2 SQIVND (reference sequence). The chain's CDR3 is CASSIAVRNQPQHF. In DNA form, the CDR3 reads TGTGCCAGTAGTATCGCCGTGCGCAATCAGCCCCAGCATTTT.

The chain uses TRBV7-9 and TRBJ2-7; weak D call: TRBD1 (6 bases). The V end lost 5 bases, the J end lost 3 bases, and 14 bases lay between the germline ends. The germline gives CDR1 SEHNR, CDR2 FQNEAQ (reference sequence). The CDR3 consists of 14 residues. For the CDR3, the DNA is TGTGCCAGCAGCCGAAGACAGGCGGACTACGAGCAGTACTTC. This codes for CASSRRQADYEQYF.

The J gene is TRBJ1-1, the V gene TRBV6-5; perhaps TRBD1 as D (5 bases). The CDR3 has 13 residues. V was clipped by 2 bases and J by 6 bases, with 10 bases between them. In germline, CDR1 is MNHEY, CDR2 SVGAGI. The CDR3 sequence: CASSYHGAAEAFF. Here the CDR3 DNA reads TGTGCCAGCAGTTACCACGGGGCGGCTGAAGCTTTCTTT.

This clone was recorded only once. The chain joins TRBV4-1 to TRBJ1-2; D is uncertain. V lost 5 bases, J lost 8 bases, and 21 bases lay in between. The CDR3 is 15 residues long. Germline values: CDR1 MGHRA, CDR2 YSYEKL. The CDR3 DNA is TGCGCCAGCAGCACCCGCGAGACGTCGCCGGAGGGCTACACCTTC. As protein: CASSTRETSPEGYTF.

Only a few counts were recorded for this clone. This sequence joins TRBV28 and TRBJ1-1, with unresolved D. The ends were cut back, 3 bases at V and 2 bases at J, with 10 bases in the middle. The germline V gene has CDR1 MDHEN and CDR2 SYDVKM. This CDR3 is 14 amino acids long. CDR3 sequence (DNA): TGTGCCAGCAGTTTGGAAGGGCTTAACACTGAAGCTTTCTTT. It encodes CASSLEGLNTEAFF. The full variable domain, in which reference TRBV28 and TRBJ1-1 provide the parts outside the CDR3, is DVKVTQSSRYLVKRTGEKVFLECVQDMDHENMFWYRQDPGLGLRLIYFSYDVKMKEKGDIPEGYSVSREKKERFSLILESASTNQTSMYLCASSLEGLNTEAFFGQGTRLTVV.

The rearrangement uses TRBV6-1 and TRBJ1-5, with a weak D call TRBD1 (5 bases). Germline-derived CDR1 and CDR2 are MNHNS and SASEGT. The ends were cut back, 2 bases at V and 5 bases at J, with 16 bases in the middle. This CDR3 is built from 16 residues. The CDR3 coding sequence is TGTGCCAGCAGTGAACCGGGGGAAAGACGGCATCAGCCCCAGCATTTT. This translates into CASSEPGERRHQPQHF.

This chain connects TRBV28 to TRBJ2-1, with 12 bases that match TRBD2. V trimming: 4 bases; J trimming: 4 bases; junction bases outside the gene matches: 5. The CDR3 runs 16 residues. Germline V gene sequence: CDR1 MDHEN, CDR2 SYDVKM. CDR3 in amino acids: CASSSLAGGPYNEQFF. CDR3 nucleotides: TGTGCCAGCAGTTCTCTAGCGGGAGGGCCTTACAATGAGCAGTTCTTC.